These T cell receptor beta chains were read from a single sample in a study of blood T cells in healthy people across ages. One entry per CDR3 protein, called by TCRdb with MiXCR from the 5' RACE reads. The table includes just under 750,000 distinct CDR3 sequences, about a fifth detected once. The sample taken for sequencing was blood. These receptor sequences come from a man between 65 and 85 years old in good health. Both conserved end residues are part of each CDR3. D genes are given only for firm matches. The listing skips clone size in some rows; elsewhere it reads once, few, many or a size class.

V gene	D gene	clone size	J gene	CDR3 protein	CDR3 DNA
TRBV7-9	TRBD2	NA	TRBJ2-7	CASSLPGLVHEQYF	TGTGCCAGCAGCTTACCGGGACTAGTGCACGAGCAGTACTTC
TRBV20-1	TRBD2	few	TRBJ2-3	CSAPQSGGGEDTQYF	TGCAGTGCTCCCCAGAGCGGGGGGGGTGAAGATACGCAGTATTTT
TRBV20-1	TRBD1	NA	TRBJ2-4	CSAFGQGGGNIQYF	TGCAGTGCTTTCGGACAGGGGGGTGGAAACATTCAGTACTTC
TRBV20-1	NA	NA	TRBJ1-1	CSAPHGARTEAFF	TGCAGTGCTCCCCACGGGGCAAGGACTGAAGCTTTCTTT
TRBV20-1	NA	few	TRBJ1-4	CSAQGTNEKLFF	TGCAGTGCACAAGGGACGAATGAAAAACTGTTTTTT
TRBV6-4	NA	many	TRBJ2-1	CASSREIYNEQFF	TGTGCCAGCAGTCGGGAGATATACAATGAGCAGTTCTTC
TRBV11-2	NA	NA	TRBJ1-2	CASSSPGHPYGYTF	TGTGCCAGCAGCTCACCGGGACACCCCTATGGCTACACCTTC
TRBV11-2	NA	NA	TRBJ1-2	CASSQGYGAAKGYTF	TGTGCCAGCAGCCAAGGTTATGGGGCAGCCAAGGGCTACACCTTC
TRBV14	NA	NA	TRBJ1-1	CASSHLREDTEAFF	TGTGCCAGCAGCCATCTGAGGGAAGACACTGAAGCTTTCTTT
TRBV29-1	NA	few	TRBJ2-5	CSVGVGGGETQYF	TGCAGCGTTGGAGTGGGAGGGGGGGAGACCCAGTACTTC
TRBV20-1	TRBD2	few	TRBJ2-5	CSATLRELAGIPATQYF	TGCAGTGCTACCCTTCGGGAATTAGCGGGGATCCCTGCGACCCAGTACTTC
TRBV11-2	NA	NA	TRBJ2-3	CASSSWTIGTDTQYF	TGTGCCAGCAGCTCCTGGACTATCGGCACAGATACGCAGTATTTT
TRBV20-1	TRBD1	once	TRBJ2-1	CSARTGGYNEQFF	TGCAGTGCTAGGACAGGGGGCTACAATGAGCAGTTCTTC
TRBV19	NA	many	TRBJ2-3	CASSNGRAADTQYF	TGTGCCAGTAGTAACGGGAGAGCGGCAGATACGCAGTATTTT
TRBV24-1	TRBD2	NA	TRBJ2-2	CATSDRTSGRLTGELFF	TGTGCCACCAGTGATCGGACTAGCGGGAGGCTGACCGGGGAGCTGTTTTTT
TRBV29-1	NA	few	TRBJ2-2	CSVESSPEKVFF	TGCAGCGTTGAAAGTTCCCCCGAGAAGGTGTTTTTT
TRBV5-1	TRBD1	NA	TRBJ2-7	CASSLRGTGFDEQYF	TGCGCCAGCAGCTTAAGGGGGACAGGCTTTGACGAGCAGTACTTC
TRBV20-1	TRBD2	NA	TRBJ2-3	CSARDSGGGTDTQYF	TGCAGTGCTAGAGATTCGGGGGGGGGCACAGATACGCAGTATTTT
TRBV12-3/TRBV12-4	TRBD1	NA	TRBJ1-1	CASSRWDRGRGEAFF	TGTGCCAGCAGTCGGTGGGACAGGGGTAGGGGTGAAGCTTTCTTT
TRBV6-1	NA	NA	TRBJ1-1	CASSEGPRTEEAFF	TGTGCCAGCAGTGAAGGTCCCCGGACCGAGGAAGCTTTCTTT
TRBV20-1	TRBD1	few	TRBJ2-2	CSAWSRTGATGELFF	TGCAGTGCTTGGAGTAGGACAGGGGCAACCGGGGAGCTGTTTTTT
TRBV28	NA	NA	TRBJ2-3	CASSFAPMQYF	TGTGCCAGCAGTTTCGCCCCGATGCAGTATTTT
TRBV29-1	NA	NA	TRBJ2-1	CSVVRAIDEQFF	TGCAGCGTGGTCCGGGCCATCGATGAGCAGTTCTTC
TRBV6-5	NA	NA	TRBJ2-2	CASSYSEGTGELFF	TGTGCCAGCAGTTACTCTGAGGGTACCGGGGAGCTGTTTTTT
TRBV29-1	TRBD1	NA	TRBJ1-2	CSVEPRTGDNYGYTF	TGCAGCGTTGAACCCCGGACAGGAGATAACTATGGCTACACCTTC
TRBV12-3/TRBV12-4	NA	few	TRBJ1-2	CASSGGYSTF	TGTGCCAGCAGTGGAGGATATTCCACCTTC
TRBV20-1	TRBD2	NA	TRBJ2-1	CSARETSGTYNEQFF	TGCAGTGCTAGAGAGACTAGCGGGACATACAATGAGCAGTTCTTC
TRBV18	NA	NA	TRBJ2-3	CASSPLEAGATGTQYF	TGTGCCAGCTCACCATTAGAGGCGGGGGCCACAGGTACGCAGTATTTT
TRBV7-8	TRBD1	NA	TRBJ2-1	CASSPGTGPQPQFF	TGTGCCAGCAGCCCCGGGACAGGACCTCAACCGCAGTTCTTC
TRBV15	NA	NA	TRBJ2-4	CATSKEALVQNIQYF	TGTGCCACCAGCAAGGAAGCTTTGGTCCAAAACATTCAGTACTTC
TRBV27	NA	few	TRBJ1-3	CASKQGPSGNTIYF	TGTGCCAGCAAACAGGGCCCCTCTGGAAACACCATATATTTT
TRBV7-9	NA	NA	TRBJ2-1	CASSLDSYPGEQFF	TGTGCCAGCAGCTTAGATTCGTATCCGGGTGAGCAGTTCTTC
TRBV28	TRBD1	few	TRBJ1-2	CASRSLGRGHDGYTF	TGTGCCAGCAGGAGTCTTGGAAGGGGGCATGATGGCTACACCTTC
TRBV7-2	NA	many	TRBJ1-3	CASSPTGFSGNTIYF	TGTGCCAGCAGCCCAACAGGGTTCTCTGGAAACACCATATATTTT
TRBV5-1	NA	NA	TRBJ1-4	CASSLEPSDEKLFF	TGCGCCAGCAGCTTGGAACCCTCAGATGAAAAACTGTTTTTT
TRBV29-1	NA	many	TRBJ2-3	CSVVVSAGHTQYF	TGCAGCGTTGTTGTCTCGGCGGGTCATACGCAGTATTTT
TRBV10-3	NA	NA	TRBJ2-4	CAISSGTSNDRAKNIQYF	TGTGCCATCAGTAGCGGGACATCGAATGATAGGGCCAAAAACATTCAGTACTTC
TRBV20-1	TRBD2	few	TRBJ2-5	CSASFFALAGVETQYF	TGCAGTGCTAGTTTTTTTGCTCTAGCGGGAGTTGAGACCCAGTACTTC
TRBV6-1	NA	NA	TRBJ1-5	CASSTVQISNQPQHF	TGTGCCAGCAGTACTGTGCAAATAAGCAACCAGCCCCAGCATTTT
TRBV7-2	NA	NA	TRBJ2-3	CASSFAPAGTDPQYF	TGTGCCAGCAGCTTTGCGCCCGCAGGCACAGATCCGCAGTATTTT
TRBV7-9	NA	NA	TRBJ1-6	CASKPGPGENSPLHF	TGTGCCAGCAAACCGGGACCTGGGGAGAATTCACCCCTCCACTTT
TRBV7-2	NA	few	TRBJ2-3	CASSPPSMGTDTQYF	TGTGCCAGCAGCCCGCCTAGCATGGGCACAGATACGCAGTATTTT
TRBV6-1	NA	NA	TRBJ1-2	CAGSEAVPDLGYTF	TGTGCCGGCAGTGAAGCGGTGCCGGACCTGGGCTACACCTTC
TRBV6-5	NA	few	TRBJ2-7	CASSRAGVYEQYF	TGTGCCAGCAGCCGAGCTGGGGTCTACGAGCAGTACTTC
TRBV21-1	NA	many	TRBJ2-3	CARKRFGTSTDTQYF	TGTGCCAGGAAGAGGTTTGGTACTAGCACAGATACGCAGTATTTT
TRBV5-1	TRBD2	NA	TRBJ2-3	CASSLAGLAGPDTQYF	TGCGCCAGCAGCCTAGCCGGACTAGCAGGGCCAGATACGCAGTATTTT
TRBV20-1	TRBD2	NA	TRBJ2-1	CSASLAGGKYNEQFF	TGCAGTGCTAGTCTCGCGGGAGGGAAATACAATGAGCAGTTCTTC
TRBV6-6	NA	NA	TRBJ1-1	CASSRFGESTEPFF	TGTGCCAGCAGTCGCTTCGGGGAGAGCACTGAACCTTTCTTT
TRBV4-1	NA	few	TRBJ2-7	CASSQGYQGSHEQYF	TGCGCCAGCAGCCAAGGTTACCAGGGTAGCCACGAGCAGTACTTC
TRBV20-1	TRBD1	few	TRBJ2-2	CSALQGETGELFF	TGCAGTGCTCTTCAGGGGGAGACCGGGGAGCTGTTTTTT
TRBV20-1	TRBD2	NA	TRBJ2-5	CSAPSGASQETQYF	TGCAGTGCCCCTAGCGGGGCCTCCCAAGAGACCCAGTACTTC
TRBV25-1	NA	few	TRBJ1-4	CASSEQGGFRKLFF	TGTGCCAGCAGTGAGCAGGGCGGGTTCCGGAAACTGTTTTTT